One and the same sample provided the 32 T cell receptor beta chains below, sequenced in a study of OX40 agonist ivuxolimab in advanced cancers. TCRdb keeps only in-frame clones here, not all; method: immunoSEQ multiplex PCR. Of 15,000 to 25,000 clones listed, roughly 89% are singletons. Sequencing was performed on CD4+ or CD8+ T cells sorted from blood, taken in a trial of the OX40 agonist ivuxolimab. Receptor source: an adult with an advanced solid tumor such as melanoma, head and neck, liver or kidney cancer.

The chain uses TRBV27 and TRBJ1-4; D may be TRBD1 (5 bases). Trimming left V 2 bases short and J 4 bases short, with 14 bases between. Germline V lookup: CDR1 MNHEY, CDR2 SMNVEV (reference sequence). The CDR3 has 16 amino acids. As DNA, the CDR3 is TGTGCCAGCAGTTTAATTCGGGGGGGGAATAATGAAAAACTGTTTTTT. Residues: CASSLIRGGNNEKLFF.

This chain links TRBV19 with TRBJ2-6; D gene uncertain. This CDR3 is 15 amino acids long. Trimming took 0 bases from V and 2 from J, leaving 5 bases between them. Germline CDR1 and CDR2: LNHDA and SQIVND (reference sequence). DNA of the CDR3: TGTGCCAGTAGTATAGACTTCCCTGGGGCCAACGTCCTGACTTTC. This sequence encodes CASSIDFPGANVLTF.

The chain links TRBV11-2 to TRBJ1-1; TRBD1 agrees at 7 bases. V was clipped by 3 bases and J by 4 bases; unmatched bases: 11. Per the germline V gene, CDR1 is SGHAT and CDR2 is FQNNGV. This CDR3 region has 16 residues. CDR3 nucleotides: TGTGCCAGCAGCTTGAGGGTAGGGGAGGGGGCCACTGAAGCTTTCTTT. This codes for CASSLRVGEGATEAFF.

This clone has just a few counts. This chain joins TRBV5-4 and TRBJ2-2; 8 bases are shared with TRBD2. V shed 3 bases and J 8 bases; nucleotides not matched to a gene: 6. CDR1 is SGHNT and CDR2 is YYREEE in the germline V gene (reference sequence). The CDR3 has 14 residues. The CDR3 protein is CASSSSGRSGELFF. CDR3 in DNA: TGTGCCAGCAGCTCAAGCGGGAGATCGGGGGAGCTGTTTTTT.

Details on this clone: The identical CDR3 is also encoded by other nucleotide sequences in the sample. V is TRBV11-2 and J is TRBJ2-7; 11 positions agree with TRBD1. Germline values: CDR1 SGHAT, CDR2 FQNNGV. The CDR3 contains 14 residues. Losses at the gene ends were 3 bases for V and 3 bases for J; bases not matched to a gene: 1. The CDR3 protein is CASSLGTGGYEQYF. CDR3 DNA: TGTGCCAGCAGCTTGGGGACAGGGGGCTACGAGCAGTACTTC. Full variable domain (missing parts from reference TRBV11-2 and TRBJ2-7): EAGVAQSPRYKIIEKRQSVAFWCNPISGHATLYWYQQILGQGPKLLIQFQNNGVVDDSQLPKDRFSAERLKGVDSTLKIQPAKLEDSAVYLCASSLGTGGYEQYFGPGTRLTVT.

This clone occurred once. The chain links TRBV6-5 to TRBJ1-5; D ambiguous. The CDR3 extends over 14 amino acids. Per the germline V gene, CDR1 is MNHEY and CDR2 is SVGAGI. V dropped 0 bases and J dropped 4 bases, with 7 bases sitting between them. CDR3: CASSYSMGNQPQHF. The DNA for the CDR3 is TGTGCCAGCAGTTACTCGATGGGGAATCAGCCCCAGCATTTT.

The V gene is TRBV11-2, the J gene TRBJ2-7; tentative D call: TRBD1 (6 bases). Trimming left V 4 bases short and J 0 bases short, with 13 bases between. Germline CDR1 SGHAT, CDR2 FQNNGV. This CDR3 has 15 residues. The CDR3 spells CASSSDSIFSYEQYF. In nucleotides, the CDR3 is TGTGCCAGCAGCTCGGACAGTATTTTCTCCTACGAGCAGTACTTC.

This clone was picked up one time. The V gene is TRBV9, the J gene TRBJ2-1; perhaps TRBD2 as D (6 bases). In germline, CDR1 is SGDLS, CDR2 YYNGEE. This CDR3 has 13 residues. Trimming took off 2 bases at V and 8 bases at J, with 11 bases between the two ends. The CDR3: CASSVLAVDEQFF. The CDR3 DNA sequence: TGTGCCAGCAGCGTTTTAGCGGTGGATGAGCAGTTCTTC. Drawing the rest from reference TRBV9 and TRBJ2-1, the complete variable domain is DSGVTQTPKHLITATGQRVTLRCSPRSGDLSVYWYQQSLDQGLQFLIQYYNGEERAKGNILERFSAQQFPDLHSELNLSSLELGDSALYFCASSVLAVDEQFFGPGTRLTVL.

This clone was seen just once. V gene TRBV7-9 combines with J gene TRBJ2-1; D gene unclear. The V end was cut by 5 bases, the J end by 8 bases, with 7 bases between. This CDR3 has 11 residues. Germline loops: CDR1 SEHNR, CDR2 FQNEAQ (reference sequence). CDR3 loop: CASSKWDEQFF. The CDR3, as DNA: TGTGCCAGCAGCAAATGGGATGAGCAGTTCTTC.

The rearrangement joins TRBV7-8 to TRBJ1-5, with D possibly matching TRBD1 (6 bases). Trimming took off 3 bases at V and 6 bases at J, with 18 bases between the two ends. The CDR3 runs 16 residues. CDR1 is SGHVS and CDR2 is FQNEAQ in the germline V gene. The CDR3 spells CASSFLRGGGSQPQHF. In DNA form, the CDR3 reads TGTGCCAGCAGCTTTTTGCGGGGAGGGGGGAGTCAGCCCCAGCATTTT.

The genes are TRBV27 and TRBJ2-1; possibly TRBD1 or TRBD2 for D (6 bases each). V was trimmed by 4 bases and J by 4 bases, leaving 17 bases between them. Germline loops: CDR1 MNHEY, CDR2 SMNVEV (reference sequence). This CDR3 spans 16 amino acids. CDR3 coding DNA: TGTGCCAGCAGTTACCCGGACAGCGGGTTATACAATGAGCAGTTCTTC. It yields the protein CASSYPDSGLYNEQFF.

The chain uses TRBV7-6 and TRBJ1-2, with 10 bases that match TRBD1. The germline V gene encodes CDR1 SGHVS and CDR2 FNYEAQ. The CDR3 is 15 residues long. V shed 5 bases and J 3 bases; nucleotides not matched to a gene: 6. CDR3 amino acids: CASSTGQGEHYGYTF. The CDR3 DNA reads as TGTGCCAGCAGCACAGGACAGGGGGAGCACTATGGCTACACCTTC.

The sample holds one count of this clone. The gene calls are TRBV13 and TRBJ2-1, with TRBD1 as a possible D gene (6 bases). The length of the CDR3 is 15 residues. CDR1 is PRHDT and CDR2 is FYEKMQ in the germline V gene (reference sequence). Trimming took off 4 bases at V and 4 bases at J, with 14 bases between the two ends. CDR3: CASSSNLGQYNEQFF. CDR3 sequence (DNA): TGTGCCAGCAGCTCGAACCTTGGACAGTACAATGAGCAGTTCTTC. Full variable domain (missing parts from reference TRBV13 and TRBJ2-1): AAGVIQSPRHLIKEKRETATLKCYPIPRHDTVYWYQQGPGQDPQFLISFYEKMQSDKGSIPDRFSAQQFSDYHSELNMSSLELGDSALYFCASSSNLGQYNEQFFGPGTRLTVL.

J is TRBJ2-7 and V is TRBV27, with 7 positions matching TRBD2. The length of the CDR3 is 15 residues. The germline V gene has CDR1 MNHEY and CDR2 SMNVEV (reference sequence). V shed 5 bases and J 7 bases; nucleotides not matched to a gene: 14. CDR3 coding DNA: TGTGCCAGCAGTCCGACCCCGGGGGGAGCGGGGGAGCAGTACTTC. This codes for CASSPTPGGAGEQYF.

This chain links TRBV7-6 with TRBJ1-2; 8 positions match TRBD1. Germline CDR1 and CDR2: SGHVS and FNYEAQ. J was trimmed by 8 bases and V by 3 bases; bases with no gene match: 5. There are 13 residues in the CDR3. The DNA of the CDR3 is TGTGCCAGCAGCTTTACAGGGGGTTGGGGCTACACCTTC. This encodes CASSFTGGWGYTF. The full variable domain, in which reference TRBV7-6 and TRBJ1-2 provide the parts outside the CDR3, is GAGVSQSPRYKVTKRGQDVALRCDPISGHVSLYWYRQALGQGPEFLTYFNYEAQQDKSGLPNDRFSAERPEGSISTLTIQRTEQRDSAMYRCASSFTGGWGYTFGSGTRLTVV.

This clone is judged medium-sized. The chain carries TRBV7-9 and TRBJ2-7, with TRBD2 matching 15 bases. Unmatched junction bases numbered 4, after V lost 4 bases and J lost 6 bases. The CDR3 sequence is 15 residues long. In germline, CDR1 is SEHNR, CDR2 FQNEAQ (reference sequence). The CDR3 sequence: CASSSGLAGGSEQYF. DNA of the CDR3: TGTGCCAGCAGCTCGGGACTAGCGGGAGGTTCCGAGCAGTACTTC.

This chain's CDR3 is CASSSTFGMNTEAFF. CDR3 sequence (DNA): TGCGCCAGCAGCTCAACATTTGGGATGAACACTGAAGCTTTCTTT. The chain recombines TRBV5-1 with TRBJ1-1, with D hard to call. The CDR3 contains 15 residues. Germline V gene sequence: CDR1 SGHRS, CDR2 YFSETQ. Trimming removed 3 bases from V and 0 bases from J, with 12 bases in between.

This chain connects TRBV27 to TRBJ2-3; no reliable D call. Trimming removed 4 bases from V and 6 bases from J, with 14 bases in between. There are 14 residues in the CDR3. Germline V CDR1 and CDR2: MNHEY, SMNVEV (reference sequence). The CDR3 loop is CASSSALSRDTQYF. CDR3 in DNA: TGTGCCAGCAGTTCGGCACTGAGCAGGGATACGCAGTATTTT.

The V gene is TRBV7-9, the J gene TRBJ2-1, with 11 bases aligning to TRBD2. Trimming removed 1 base from V and 7 bases from J; junction bases left unmatched: 6. There are 16 residues in the CDR3. CDR1 SEHNR and CDR2 FQNEAQ come from the germline V gene (reference sequence). The CDR3 spells CASSLDPSGGRNEQFF. In DNA, the CDR3 is TGTGCCAGCAGCTTAGATCCTAGCGGGGGGAGGAATGAGCAGTTCTTC. Based on the CDR3 plus reference TRBV7-9 and TRBJ2-1, the full variable domain is DTGVSQNPRHKITKRGQNVTFRCDPISEHNRLYWYRQTLGQGPEFLTYFQNEAQLEKSRLLSDRFSAERPKGSFSTLEIQRTEQGDSAMYLCASSLDPSGGRNEQFFGPGTRLTVL.

The chain joins TRBV10-1 to TRBJ2-3, with D unresolved. The V gene lost 6 bases and the J gene lost 6 bases, with 10 bases spanning the gap. Looked up from germline, CDR1 is WNHNN and CDR2 is SYGVQD (reference sequence). The CDR3 has 12 amino acids. The CDR3 DNA reads as TGCGCCAGCAGCGTCGATCGGGATACGCAGTATTTT. This codes for CASSVDRDTQYF.

The chain combines TRBV25-1 with TRBJ1-1, with D unclear. Trimming stripped 3 bases from V and 4 bases from J, with 9 bases between. The CDR3 contains 13 residues. Germline CDR1 MGHDK, CDR2 SYGVNS. CDR3 DNA sequence: TGTGCCAGCAGTGATTGGTATCTCACTGAAGCTTTCTTT. Translated: CASSDWYLTEAFF.

The chain combines TRBV6-1 with TRBJ2-7, with D tentatively TRBD2 (6 bases). Germline loops: CDR1 MNHNS, CDR2 SASEGT. The CDR3 covers 14 residues. Trimming removed 9 bases at V and 3 bases at J, with 18 bases between. CDR3 in amino acids: CASWRDQLDYEQYF. CDR3 nucleotide sequence: TGTGCCAGTTGGAGGGACCAGCTGGACTACGAGCAGTACTTC.

The V and J genes are TRBV5-4 and TRBJ2-1; 12 bases line up with TRBD1. The CDR3 is made up of 15 amino acids. J was trimmed by 10 bases and V by 6 bases; bases with no gene match: 11. CDR1 and CDR2 (germline): SGHNT, YYREEE (reference sequence). This chain's CDR3 is CASNKGQGASEEQFF. In DNA form, the CDR3 reads TGTGCCAGCAACAAGGGACAGGGGGCTAGCGAGGAGCAGTTCTTC.

The gene calls are TRBV14 and TRBJ1-5; no definite D call. The germline V gene has CDR1 SGHDN and CDR2 FVKESK. The CDR3 spans 13 residues. V lost 1 base to trimming and J lost 0 bases, with 1 base between them. The CDR3 coding sequence is TGTGCCAGCAGCCAAGCTAGCAATCAGCCCCAGCATTTT. Its translation is CASSQASNQPQHF.

The chain couples TRBV18 to TRBJ1-4, with D unclear. The CDR3 has 16 amino acids. The V gene's germline CDR1 is KGHSH and CDR2 LQKENI. Trimming stripped 0 bases from V and 4 bases from J, with 12 bases between. CDR3 DNA sequence: TGTGCCAGCTCACCACCAATGGCGCGGGTTAATGAAAAACTGTTTTTT. Its protein product is CASSPPMARVNEKLFF.

V is TRBV7-9 and J is TRBJ2-3, with 7 nucleotides matching TRBD2. With V trimmed by 3 bases and J by 0 bases, 6 bases remained unmatched. The CDR3 spans 16 residues. Germline V gives CDR1 SEHNR, CDR2 FQNEAQ (reference sequence). The CDR3 region is CASSFPSGASTDTQYF. As DNA, the CDR3 is TGTGCCAGCAGCTTCCCTAGCGGCGCTAGCACAGATACGCAGTATTTT.

The V call is TRBV29-1, the J call TRBJ1-2; D call uncertain. This CDR3 is 14 amino acids long. Trimming left V 7 bases short and J 0 bases short, with 15 bases between. Germline assignment: CDR1 SQVTM and CDR2 ANQGSEA. The CDR3 sequence: CSGTAGTANYGYTF. CDR3 coding DNA: TGCAGCGGGACCGCGGGAACAGCTAACTATGGCTACACCTTC.

The DNA for the CDR3 is TGTGCCAGCTCCTTCATGAACACTGAAGCTTTCTTT. Protein product: CASSFMNTEAFF. The rearrangement uses TRBV18 and TRBJ1-1; unclear D gene. The V and J ends lost 6 bases and 0 bases respectively, with 5 bases between them. Germline V gives CDR1 KGHSH, CDR2 LQKENI. There are 12 residues in the CDR3.

The J gene is TRBJ1-6, the V gene TRBV7-2; a possible D gene is TRBD1 (6 bases). The CDR3 has 16 residues. V was cut by 5 bases and J by 7 bases, with 18 bases left in between. Per the germline V gene, CDR1 is SGHTA and CDR2 is FQGNSA. The CDR3 region is CASSPTQGIINSPLHF. In nucleotides, the CDR3 is TGTGCCAGCAGCCCGACACAGGGAATTATAAATTCACCCCTCCACTTT.

DNA for the CDR3: TGTGCCACCAGCGTTGACAGGGGCGCTGGAAACACCATATATTTT. Translating it yields CATSVDRGAGNTIYF. The genes are TRBV15 and TRBJ1-3, with 8 bases aligning to TRBD1. The V gene end was trimmed by 5 bases and the J gene end by 2 bases; junction bases not matched to a gene: 5. Germline V gives CDR1 LNHNV, CDR2 YYDKDF (reference sequence). CDR3 length: 15 residues.

The gene calls are TRBV2 and TRBJ1-2; maybe TRBD1 (5 bases). Trimming shortened V by 3 bases and J by 7 bases, and 12 bases separated the two germline ends. Per the germline V gene, CDR1 is SNHLY and CDR2 is FYNNEI. CDR3 length equals 13 residues. The CDR3, as DNA: TGTGCCAGCAGTGAGTGGGGGGGAAGTGGCTACACCTTC. Protein product: CASSEWGGSGYTF.

The chain is built from TRBV7-8 and TRBJ2-1; 9 bases fit TRBD1. V shed 8 bases, J shed 4 bases, and the junction held 18 bases outside the gene matches. The CDR3 length is 18 residues. In germline, CDR1 is SGHVS, CDR2 FQNEAQ. The CDR3, as DNA: TGTGCCAGCCTCCCCGGCAGGCCTACAGGGGGCAAGTACAATGAGCAGTTCTTC. Encoded protein: CASLPGRPTGGKYNEQFF.